This TCR beta chain was recovered during a study of T-cell reconstitution after alpha-beta-depleted transplantation in children (dated by TCRdb to 2016 to 2018). About the full investigation: The study quantitatively tracked T-cell immune reconstitution after TCRalphabeta/CD19-depleted allogeneic hematopoietic cell transplantation in children using TCR repertoire profiling.

This clonotype was counted ten times or more. Its antigen target is currently unknown. There are no base qualities to consult, and no much larger clone falls within one base. The treatment or condition tag for this specimen amounts to: allogeneic hematopoietic cell transplantation with graft depleted of TCRalphabeta T cells and CD19 B cells. The transplant recipients were children given TCRalphabeta/CD19-depleted allogeneic hematopoietic cell grafts. The library was made by PCR. TCRdb lists the instrument as Illumina HiSeq 2500. Molecular barcoding was employed in the preparation of TCR libraries, with unique molecular identifiers being used to normalize TCRbeta repertoire quantification. The public sequencing data were trimmed at Q25 with fastp and processed into clonotypes with MiXCR by TCRdb, which kept only in-frame beta chains. Each record represents a unique CDR3 protein, reported with the most common genes and DNA among its rows. The sample has 330,000 or so distinct CDR3 sequences on record, over 9% of them singletons. Approximately 7% of the sample lies in the top ten.

Study-wide findings and limitations: Over subsequent months, a decline in hyperexpanded clone frequencies was noted, and after one year, T-cell counts and TCRbeta diversity were mostly ascribed to newly produced T cells. Apparently early alphabetaT-cell count recovery about two months after transplant reportedly relied on only several hundred rapidly expanded clones derived from non-depleted graft cells. The high TCRbeta diversity at day 60 in some patients was ascribed to recipient T cells and intrathymic progenitors that had survived conditioning.

The material was PBMCs, obtained before TCRalphabeta/CD19-depleted stem cell transplant. The TCR sequence derives from a boy younger than two with acute myeloid leukemia, due to receive a stem cell transplant.

The DNA sequence is TGCGCCAGCAGCTTGCGGGTTGGAAACGGCCCCTCTGGAAACACCATATATTTT. It specifies CASSLRVGNGPSGNTIYF. The chain links TRBV5-1 with TRBJ1-3; no D gene can be assigned with confidence. Based on the germline V gene, the CDR1 and CDR2 sequences are SGHRS and YFSETQ. The CDR3 holds 18 amino acids from the cysteine to the phenylalanine. This entry keeps only the CDR3 DNA: 54 bases, framed from base 1. V drops 1 base and J drops 0 bases, leaving 17 bases in between.